These 11 T cell receptor beta chains originate from one sample sequenced in a study of neurological immune-mediated disorders. Regarding time point: longitudinal time-point 2. Each CDR3 protein is one row after TCRdb ran MiXCR on the 5' RACE reads. This sample yields some 49,000 distinct CDR3 sequences, of which roughly 13% are seen a single time; under 5% belongs to the top ten. Sequenced: PBMCs. These receptor sequences come from a male donor with HTLV-1-associated myelopathy (HAM/TSP).

This clonotype was recorded many times. The chain recombines TRBV5-1 with TRBJ1-1; D unclear. Germline V gene data show CDR1 as SGHRS and CDR2 as YFSETQ. This CDR3 spans 13 amino acids. Trimming left V 0 bases short and J 4 bases short, with 7 bases between. The CDR3 here is CASSLVSGTEAFF. The CDR3 DNA follows: TGCGCCAGCAGCTTGGTTTCGGGCACTGAAGCTTTCTTT.

This clonotype came up many times. The rearrangement joins TRBV6-5 to TRBJ1-5; no firm D call. Per the germline V gene, CDR1 is MNHEY and CDR2 is SVGAGI. The CDR3 is made up of 14 amino acids. V was trimmed by 2 bases and J by 4 bases, leaving 9 bases between them. CDR3 loop: CASSYRKANQPQHF. Here the CDR3 DNA reads TGTGCCAGCAGTTACCGGAAGGCGAATCAGCCCCAGCATTTT.

This clonotype occurred many times. This sequence joins TRBV20-1 and TRBJ2-5, with 8 positions matching TRBD2. Germline V lookup: CDR1 DFQATT, CDR2 SNEGSKA (reference sequence). Unmatched junction bases numbered 4, after V lost 6 bases and J lost 1 base. The CDR3 has 13 residues. As DNA, the CDR3 is TGCAGTGCGGAGGGACTAGTCCAAGAGACCCAGTACTTC. Amino acid sequence: CSAEGLVQETQYF.

This clonotype was observed at least ten times. The V and J genes are TRBV20-1 and TRBJ2-7; no reliable D call. The CDR3 consists of 14 residues. The V gene lost 1 base and the J gene lost 2 bases, with 12 bases spanning the gap. CDR1 DFQATT and CDR2 SNEGSKA come from the germline V gene (reference sequence). The CDR3, as DNA: TGCAGTGCTAGAGTCGGCAGGAGCCCCTACGAGCAGTACTTC. Translation gives CSARVGRSPYEQYF.

This clonotype was seen ten or more times. The CDR3 DNA is TGTGCCAGCAGCGCGGGATGGGGGCAAGACGAGCAGTACTTC. The encoded protein is CASSAGWGQDEQYF. V gene TRBV9 combines with J gene TRBJ2-7, with D tentatively TRBD1 (6 bases). The CDR3 has 14 residues. Looked up from germline, CDR1 is SGDLS and CDR2 is YYNGEE. V gave up 3 bases and J gave up 5 bases, with 15 bases separating them.

This clonotype came up many times. The rearrangement joins TRBV27 to TRBJ1-2; D is uncertain. The length of the CDR3 is 12 residues. Deletions cut 7 bases from V and 4 bases from J, with 10 bases between. Germline CDR1 MNHEY, CDR2 SMNVEV (reference sequence). CDR3 protein: CASKTWSYGYTF. CDR3 DNA: TGTGCCAGCAAGACATGGAGCTATGGCTACACCTTC.

Ten or more counts support this clonotype. The V gene is TRBV30, the J gene TRBJ2-5; no clear D. The CDR3 runs to 12 residues. The germline V gene has CDR1 GTSNPN and CDR2 SVGIG (reference sequence). V was shortened by 2 bases and J by 7 bases, with 11 bases between the two germline ends. CDR3 nucleotide sequence: TGTGCCTGGAGTCCCCTCTGGGGGACCCAGTACTTC. This gives the protein CAWSPLWGTQYF.

As to this clonotype: An end of the junction differs from the germline gene, which may be a read error. DNA for the CDR3: TGCGACAGCAGCTTCAACCTCGGGAGCACGGATACGCAGTATTTT. Protein: CDSSFNLGSTDTQYF. V usage is TRBV5-1 and J usage is TRBJ2-3; TRBD2 is a possible D gene (6 bases). The CDR3 is 15 amino acids. Looked up from germline, CDR1 is SGHRS and CDR2 is YFSETQ.

This clonotype was seen at least ten times. The chain recombines TRBV20-1 with TRBJ1-5; possible D gene TRBD1, 5 bases. CDR1 and CDR2 (germline): DFQATT, SNEGSKA (reference sequence). Between the trimmed V and J ends, which lost 3 bases and 7 bases, there was a span of 7 bases. The CDR3 contains 11 residues. The CDR3, as DNA: TGCAGTGCTAGCTGGGGGCAGCCCCAGCATTTT. It yields the protein CSASWGQPQHF.

This clonotype has at least ten counts. The chain joins TRBV4-3 to TRBJ2-1; no firm D call. Trimming removed 0 bases at V and 1 base at J, with 4 bases between. The germline V gene has CDR1 LGHNA and CDR2 YSLEER. The length of the CDR3 is 14 residues. The CDR3 region is CASSQDLSYNEQFF. CDR3 in DNA: TGCGCCAGCAGCCAAGATCTGTCCTACAATGAGCAGTTCTTC.

This clonotype showed up many times. The chain employs TRBV5-1 and TRBJ2-3; D gene ambiguous. Trimming removed 0 bases from V and 1 base from J, with 12 bases in between. The CDR3 runs to 16 residues. Germline CDR1 and CDR2: SGHRS and YFSETQ. The CDR3 sequence: CASSLAAGSGTDTQYF. DNA of the CDR3: TGCGCCAGCAGCTTGGCGGCCGGGTCGGGCACAGATACGCAGTATTTT.